This T cell receptor beta chain was captured in a study of blood T cell repertoires in COVID-19. As for the study in general: Two negative PCRs, clearance, or symptom resolution had been documented for recovered Cohort 3 donors. The origin of the acute and convalescent COVID-19 samples was the United States, Italy and Spain. Nucleic acid was either cDNA or gDNA, and it came from T cells, B-cell-depleted T cells, or PBMCs.

The authors' processing: Estimation of nucleated cell counts was performed using reference gene primer amplification. TCRdb keeps only in-frame clones here, not all; method: immunoSEQ multiplex PCR. That table furnishes V, J and clone size, whereas the DNA furnished D and trimming. This sample carries hundreds of thousands of clones, 88% of them seen once, and the ten largest clones take 2% to 2.5%. This CDR3 spans 17 amino acids. Germline V lookup: CDR1 MNHEY, CDR2 SMNVEV (reference sequence). Trimming stripped 7 bases from V and 3 bases from J, with 22 bases between. Sequenced sample: PBMCs or T cells enriched from blood (not recorded which). This TCR derives from a woman aged 55-70 years in a cohort exposed to, infected with or recovered from COVID-19 (not recorded which). This rearrangement joins TRBV27 to TRBJ1-5; D remains unclear. This CDR3 reads CASKPHKGEAFNQPQHF. CDR3 coding DNA: TGTGCCAGCAAACCCCATAAGGGAGAGGCCTTCAATCAGCCCCAGCATTTT.